This TCR beta chain was sequenced during a study of graft-versus-host responses after intestinal transplantation. Study summary: Anti-thymocyte globulin induction was given to all recipients, followed by tacrolimus and steroids for around three years.

Method: immunoSEQ multiplex PCR; TCRdb's copy keeps in-frame clones and lacks some. The sample has over 75,000 clones, around 86% seen once; the top ten hold more than 7%. Germline CDR1 reads MNHEY; CDR2 reads SMNVEV (reference sequence). Trimming removed 2 bases from V and 3 bases from J, with 10 bases in between. The CDR3 has 15 residues. About this clone itself: Its antigen is not identified.

The chain joins TRBV27 to TRBJ2-2; the D gene is possibly TRBD1 (5 bases). The sequencing used unstimulated CD8+ T cells sorted from spleen or lymph node cells, collected before transplant. This clonotype was obtained from a human donor who was the organ donor for an intestinal transplant. Here the CDR3 DNA reads TGTGCCAGCAGTTTAGCAGGGTTGTACACCGGGGAGCTGTTTTTT. Protein product: CASSLAGLYTGELFF.